This TCR beta chain emerged from a study of T cells after yellow fever vaccination. The germline CDR1 and CDR2 sequences are SQVTM and ANQGSEA. J gave up 7 bases and V 1 base, and 24 bases lay outside the gene matches. This CDR3 comprises 19 residues. This clonotype was counted between two and nine times. A single record per CDR3 protein comes from TCRdb applying MiXCR to the 5' RACE reads. The data hold under 600,000 distinct CDR3 sequences, with roughly 13% observed a single time. The chain combines TRBV29-1 with TRBJ2-7, with 8 bases identical to TRBD1. The clonotype originates from a man aged 25 to 40 who received the YFV17D yellow fever vaccine. The sequenced sample was PBMCs, obtained on the day of the yellow fever booster vaccination. The CDR3 here is CSVEALGETGGSLLGEQYF. The CDR3 DNA reads as TGCAGCGTTGAAGCGCTTGGGGAAACAGGGGGGTCCCTCTTGGGAGAGCAGTACTTC.